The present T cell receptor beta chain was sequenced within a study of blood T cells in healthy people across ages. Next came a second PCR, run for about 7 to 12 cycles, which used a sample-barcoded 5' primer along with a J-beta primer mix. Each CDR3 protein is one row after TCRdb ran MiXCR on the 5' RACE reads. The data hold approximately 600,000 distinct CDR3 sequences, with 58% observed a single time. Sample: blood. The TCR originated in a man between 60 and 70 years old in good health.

For the CDR3, the DNA is TGTGCCAGCAGTGAACAGACACCAGTGGAGACCCAGTACTTC. It encodes CASSEQTPVETQYF. The J gene is TRBJ2-5, the V gene TRBV2, with D unclear. Germline V gene sequence: CDR1 SNHLY, CDR2 FYNNEI. V dropped 2 bases and J dropped 5 bases, with 12 bases sitting between them. This CDR3 is 14 amino acids long.